This entry features one TCR beta chain sequence. Its target is unknown. The CDR3 covers 15 residues. Germline V gene sequence: CDR1 SGHTA, CDR2 FQGNSA. This entry comes from a study of T cells expressing NK-cell markers. Study as a whole: The TCR beta repertoires were obtained from sorted CD3+CD56+NKG2C+, CD3+CD56+NKG2C- and CD3+CD56-NKG2C+ T cells.

Reanalyzing the 5' RACE reads, TCRdb keeps one entry per CDR3 protein, without DNA. The sample has some 280,000 distinct CDR3 sequences, and its top ten clones hold about 0.39%. Overall study findings and caveats: NKG2C+ dominant clonotypes from 5 to 7 donors made up about 1.0-7.5% of CD8+ T cells. For a handful of donors, these clonotypes were likewise the leading ones in the CD3+CD56-NKG2C+ fraction. HCMV specificity of the expanded NKG2C+ T cell clones stayed unclear.

The sample taken for sequencing was blood T cells: a sorted CD56 or NKG2C T cell subset, CD4+ or CD8+ T cells, or bulk PBMC T cells (not recorded which). The rearrangement links TRBV7-2 to TRBJ2-3; TCRdb designates TRBD1, a call that cannot be tested without DNA. The TCR originated in a man between 18 and 35 years old in good health. The CDR3 protein is CASSSRTARADTQYF.